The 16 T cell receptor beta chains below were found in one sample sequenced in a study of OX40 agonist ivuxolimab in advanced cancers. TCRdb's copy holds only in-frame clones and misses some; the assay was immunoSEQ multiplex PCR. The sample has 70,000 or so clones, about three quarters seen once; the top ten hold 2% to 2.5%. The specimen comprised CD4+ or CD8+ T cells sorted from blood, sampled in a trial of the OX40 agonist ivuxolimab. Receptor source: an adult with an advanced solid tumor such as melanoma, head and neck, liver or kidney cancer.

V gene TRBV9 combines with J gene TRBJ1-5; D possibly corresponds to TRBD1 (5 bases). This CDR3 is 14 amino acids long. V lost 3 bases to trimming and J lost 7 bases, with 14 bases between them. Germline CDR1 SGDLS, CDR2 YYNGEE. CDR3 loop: CASSAQGGKQPQHF. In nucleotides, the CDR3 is TGTGCCAGCAGCGCCCAGGGTGGAAAGCAGCCCCAGCATTTT.

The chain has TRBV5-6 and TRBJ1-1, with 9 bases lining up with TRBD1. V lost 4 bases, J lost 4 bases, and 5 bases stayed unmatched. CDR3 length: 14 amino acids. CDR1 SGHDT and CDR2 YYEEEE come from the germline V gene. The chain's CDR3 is CASSTLDRGTEAFF. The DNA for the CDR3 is TGTGCCAGCAGCACTCTGGACAGGGGCACTGAAGCTTTCTTT.

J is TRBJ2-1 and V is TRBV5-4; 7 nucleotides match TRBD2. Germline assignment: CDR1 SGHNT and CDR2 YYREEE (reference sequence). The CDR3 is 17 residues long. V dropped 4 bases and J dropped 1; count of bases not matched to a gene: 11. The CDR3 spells CASSPTKAGASYNEQFF. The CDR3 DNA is TGTGCCAGCAGCCCAACCAAGGCGGGAGCTTCCTACAATGAGCAGTTCTTC.

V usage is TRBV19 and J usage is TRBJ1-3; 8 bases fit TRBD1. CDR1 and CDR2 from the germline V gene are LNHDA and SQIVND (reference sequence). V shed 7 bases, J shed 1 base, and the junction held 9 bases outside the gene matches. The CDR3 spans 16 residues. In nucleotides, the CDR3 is TGTGCCAGTAATGCCGGGACAGGTGGTTCTGGAAACACCATATATTTT. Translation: CASNAGTGGSGNTIYF.

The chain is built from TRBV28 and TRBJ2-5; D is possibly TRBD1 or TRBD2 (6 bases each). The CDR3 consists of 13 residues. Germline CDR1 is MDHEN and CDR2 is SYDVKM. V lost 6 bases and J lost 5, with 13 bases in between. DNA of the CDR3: TGTGCCAGCAGCCAACAGGGACTGGAGACCCAGTACTTC. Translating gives CASSQQGLETQYF.

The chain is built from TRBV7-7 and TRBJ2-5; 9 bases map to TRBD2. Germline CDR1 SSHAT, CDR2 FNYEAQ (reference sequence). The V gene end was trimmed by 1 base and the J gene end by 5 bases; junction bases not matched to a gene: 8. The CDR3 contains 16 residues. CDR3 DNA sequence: TGTGCCAGCAGCTTAGGTGCGGGAGGGCCGAGGGAGACCCAGTACTTC. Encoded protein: CASSLGAGGPRETQYF.

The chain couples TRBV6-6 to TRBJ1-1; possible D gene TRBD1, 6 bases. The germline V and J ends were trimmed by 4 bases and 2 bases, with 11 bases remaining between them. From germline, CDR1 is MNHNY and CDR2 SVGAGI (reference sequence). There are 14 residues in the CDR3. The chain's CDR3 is CASSSPGANTEAFF. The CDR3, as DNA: TGTGCCAGCAGTTCCCCAGGGGCTAACACTGAAGCTTTCTTT.

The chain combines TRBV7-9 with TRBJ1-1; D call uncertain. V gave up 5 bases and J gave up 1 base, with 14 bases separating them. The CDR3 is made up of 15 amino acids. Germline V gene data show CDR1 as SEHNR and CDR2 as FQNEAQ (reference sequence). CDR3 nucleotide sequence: TGTGCCAGCAGCCCCCGGATTCATGGGAACACTGAAGCTTTCTTT. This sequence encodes CASSPRIHGNTEAFF.

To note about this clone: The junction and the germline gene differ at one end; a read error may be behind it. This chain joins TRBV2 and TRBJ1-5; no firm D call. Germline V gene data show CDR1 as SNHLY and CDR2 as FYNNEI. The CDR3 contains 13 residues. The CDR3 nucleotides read TGTGCCAGCAGTATTGAGAGCAAACAGCCCCAGCATTTT. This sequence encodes CASSIESKQPQHF.

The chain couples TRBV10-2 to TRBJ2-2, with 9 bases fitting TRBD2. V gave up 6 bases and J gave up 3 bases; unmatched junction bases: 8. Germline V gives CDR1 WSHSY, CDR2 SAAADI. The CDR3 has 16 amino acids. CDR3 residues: CASRLAGSGDTGELFF. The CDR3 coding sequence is TGCGCCAGCAGACTAGCGGGCTCCGGAGACACCGGGGAGCTGTTTTTT.

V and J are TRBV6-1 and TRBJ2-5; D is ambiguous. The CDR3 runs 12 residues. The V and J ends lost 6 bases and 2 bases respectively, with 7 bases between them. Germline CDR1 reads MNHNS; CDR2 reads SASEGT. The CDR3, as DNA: TGTGCCAGCAGGTGGTTACAAGAGACCCAGTACTTC. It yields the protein CASRWLQETQYF.

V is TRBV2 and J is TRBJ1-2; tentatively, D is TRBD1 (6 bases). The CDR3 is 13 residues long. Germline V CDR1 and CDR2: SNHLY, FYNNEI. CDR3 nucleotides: TGTGCTGGAGGGGGAACCTCGATGGATGGCTACACCTTC. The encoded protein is CAGGGTSMDGYTF.

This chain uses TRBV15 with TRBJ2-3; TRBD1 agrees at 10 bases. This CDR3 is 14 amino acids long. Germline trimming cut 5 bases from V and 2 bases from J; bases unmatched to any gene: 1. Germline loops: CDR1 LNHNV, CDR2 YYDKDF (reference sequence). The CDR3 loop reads CATSGQGDTDTQYF. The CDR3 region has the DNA TGTGCCACCAGCGGACAGGGGGACACAGATACGCAGTATTTT. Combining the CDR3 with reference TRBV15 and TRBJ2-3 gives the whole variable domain DAMVIQNPRYQVTQFGKPVTLSCSQTLNHNVMYWYQQKSSQAPKLLFHYYDKDFNNEADTPDNFQSRRPNTSFCFLDIRSPGLGDTAMYLCATSGQGDTDTQYFGPGTRLTVL.

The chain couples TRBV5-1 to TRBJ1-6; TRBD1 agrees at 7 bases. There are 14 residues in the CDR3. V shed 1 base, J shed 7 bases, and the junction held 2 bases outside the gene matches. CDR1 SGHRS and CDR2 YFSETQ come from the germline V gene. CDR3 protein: CASSLPGQNSPLHF. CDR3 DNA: TGCGCCAGCAGCTTGCCGGGACAGAATTCACCCCTCCACTTT.

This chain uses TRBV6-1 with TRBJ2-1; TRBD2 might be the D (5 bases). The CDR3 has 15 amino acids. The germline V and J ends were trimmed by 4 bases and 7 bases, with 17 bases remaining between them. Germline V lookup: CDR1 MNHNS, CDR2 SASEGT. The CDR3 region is CASSGWVPGNNEQFF. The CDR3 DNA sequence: TGTGCCAGCAGTGGATGGGTACCCGGGAATAATGAGCAGTTCTTC.

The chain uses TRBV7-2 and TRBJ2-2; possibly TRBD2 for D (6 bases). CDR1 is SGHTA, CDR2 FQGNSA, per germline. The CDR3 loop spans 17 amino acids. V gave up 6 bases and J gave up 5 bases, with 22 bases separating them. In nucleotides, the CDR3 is TGTGCCAGCAGTAAAGCAAGCGGGCTAGTCAGGACCGGGGAGCTGTTTTTT. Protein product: CASSKASGLVRTGELFF.